The clone carrying this TCR beta chain came up many times. Patients sequenced had flow cytometry evidence of CD8+CD57+ cell expansion. This sample was taken from a study of CD8+CD57+ T cells in acquired aplastic anemia. V dropped 3 bases and J dropped 0 bases, with 12 bases sitting between them. Germline CDR1 and CDR2: DFQATT and SNEGSKA (reference sequence). CDR3 length equals 15 residues. The template for TCR beta VDJ and CDR3 sequence profiling was genomic DNA. TCRdb reanalysed the reads using MiXCR and keeps one entry per CDR3 protein. The sample lists fewer than 200,000 distinct CDR3 sequences; over 40% were seen once.

This clonotype was sampled from a human donor with aplastic anemia. The rearrangement joins TRBV20-1 to TRBJ2-1; D remains ambiguous. Sequencing used sorted CD4+, CD8+, or CD8+CD57+ T cells (not recorded which) from PBMCs. The CDR3 is CSASGTTNSYNEQFF. DNA of the CDR3: TGCAGTGCTAGTGGTACTACTAACTCCTACAATGAGCAGTTCTTC.